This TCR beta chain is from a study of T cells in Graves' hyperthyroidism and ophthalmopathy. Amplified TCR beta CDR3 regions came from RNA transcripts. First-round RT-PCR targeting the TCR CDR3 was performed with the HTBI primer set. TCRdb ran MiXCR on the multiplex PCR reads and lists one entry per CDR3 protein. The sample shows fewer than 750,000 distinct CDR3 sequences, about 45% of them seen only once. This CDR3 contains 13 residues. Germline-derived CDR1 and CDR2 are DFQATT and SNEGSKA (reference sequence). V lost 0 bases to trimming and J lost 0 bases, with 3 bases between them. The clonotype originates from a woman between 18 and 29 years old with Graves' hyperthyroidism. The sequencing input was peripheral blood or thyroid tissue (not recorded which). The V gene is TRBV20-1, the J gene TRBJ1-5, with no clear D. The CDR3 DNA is TGCAGTGCTAGAGATTTTAGCAATCAGCCCCAGCATTTT. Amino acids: CSARDFSNQPQHF.